This is a list of T cell receptor beta chains from one sample in a study of vaccination effects on CD4 cells after COVID-19. These TCRs' antigens remain unknown. TCRdb's table, derived via immunoSEQ multiplex PCR, lists solely in-frame clones and lacks some. The table lists roughly 25,000 clones, 75% to 80% of them singletons. This specimen was CD4+ T cells from PBMCs cultured with HCoV-NL63 spike peptides, taken before COVID-19 vaccination. Source of these receptors: a human donor who had a prior SARS-CoV-2 infection. CDR3s include the opening cysteine and the closing phenylalanine or tryptophan. A D gene is named only where the DNA matches it firmly. The size entry is marked missing in some rows and otherwise reads once, few, many or a size class.

clone size	V gene	J gene	D gene	CDR3 protein	CDR3 DNA
NA	TRBV5-1	TRBJ1-1	NA	CASSLQGSNTEAFF	TGCGCCAGCAGCTTACAGGGTTCGAACACTGAAGCTTTCTTT
once	TRBV12-3/TRBV12-4	TRBJ2-2	NA	CASRVLGELFF	TGTGCCAGCAGAGTCCTCGGGGAGCTGTTTTTT
NA	TRBV5-1	TRBJ1-1	NA	CASSLEVDTEAFF	TGCGCCAGCAGCTTGGAAGTGGACACTGAAGCTTTCTTT
NA	TRBV5-1	TRBJ1-3	TRBD1	CASSLNTGGNGNTIYF	TGCGCCAGCAGCTTAAACACAGGGGGTAATGGAAACACCATATATTTT
NA	TRBV2	TRBJ2-1	TRBD2	CASTRGAYNEQFF	TGTGCCAGCACACGGGGGGCCTACAATGAGCAGTTCTTC
few	TRBV20-1	TRBJ2-2	TRBD1	CSATDRGRTGELFF	TGCAGTGCTACTGACAGGGGGCGGACCGGGGAGCTGTTTTTT
few	TRBV7-3	TRBJ1-6	TRBD1	CASSLGTGSPLHF	TGTGCCAGCAGTCTGGGGACAGGTTCACCCCTCCACTTT
NA	TRBV7-9	TRBJ2-1	TRBD2	CASSPWGEGNSQFF	TGTGCCAGCAGCCCGTGGGGGGAGGGCAATTCCCAGTTCTTC
few	TRBV5-5	TRBJ1-2	NA	CASSDPTGPGYGYTF	TGTGCCAGCAGCGATCCAACAGGACCCGGCTATGGCTACACCTTC
NA	TRBV7-3	TRBJ2-1	TRBD2	CASSPRTSGGSNEQFF	TGTGCCAGCAGCCCCCGGACTAGCGGGGGTTCCAATGAGCAGTTCTTC
NA	TRBV7-9	TRBJ2-1	NA	CASSIRGHSYNEQFF	TGTGCCAGCAGCATCCGAGGCCACTCCTACAATGAGCAGTTCTTC
NA	TRBV5-4	TRBJ2-1	TRBD2	CASSSTSGSYNEQFF	TGTGCCAGCAGCTCGACTAGCGGATCCTACAATGAGCAGTTCTTC
NA	TRBV6-6	TRBJ2-7	TRBD1	CARPSPRQGEEQYF	TGTGCCAGACCGAGTCCCAGACAGGGGGAAGAGCAGTACTTC
NA	TRBV19	TRBJ2-3	TRBD2	CASSIDYFSGGTDTQYF	TGTGCCAGTAGTATAGATTATTTTAGCGGGGGCACAGATACGCAGTATTTT
NA	TRBV5-5	TRBJ1-1	NA	CASSLDFIGATEAFF	TGTGCCAGCAGCTTGGATTTCATAGGGGCTACTGAAGCTTTCTTT
NA	TRBV9	TRBJ2-5	TRBD2	CASSVGGSGIQETQYF	TGTGCCAGCAGCGTAGGGGGTAGCGGGATCCAAGAGACCCAGTACTTC
NA	TRBV11-2	TRBJ2-5	NA	CASSPYGGFQEETQYF	TGTGCCAGCAGCCCCTACGGGGGCTTCCAGGAAGAGACCCAGTACTTC
NA	TRBV6-4	TRBJ1-1	NA	CASSDRVPGAGYHTEAFF	TGTGCCAGCAGTGACCGTGTCCCAGGGGCCGGTTACCACACTGAAGCTTTCTTT
NA	TRBV19	TRBJ1-4	NA	CASSIRPMGANEKLFF	TGTGCCAGCTCGATCAGACCTATGGGGGCTAATGAAAAACTGTTTTTT
few	TRBV5-4	TRBJ2-5	NA	CASSLKSGETQYF	TGTGCCAGCAGCTTGAAGTCCGGTGAGACCCAGTACTTC
NA	TRBV2	TRBJ2-5	TRBD2	CASSGTSGTGETQYF	TGTGCCAGCAGTGGGACTAGCGGGACGGGGGAGACCCAGTACTTC
few	TRBV2	TRBJ1-3	NA	CASSEARGNTIYF	TGTGCCAGCAGTGAAGCCCGCGGAAACACCATATATTTT
NA	TRBV11-2	TRBJ2-2	NA	CASSQGFKGTGELFF	TGTGCCAGCAGCCAGGGATTTAAGGGCACCGGGGAGCTGTTTTTT
NA	TRBV30	TRBJ2-3	TRBD2	CAWNRAGVTDTQYF	TGTGCCTGGAATAGAGCGGGAGTTACAGATACGCAGTATTTT
NA	TRBV5-1	TRBJ1-6	NA	CASSLGPLGSPLHF	TGCGCCAGCAGCTTGGGACCGCTTGGTTCACCCCTCCACTTT
NA	TRBV12-5	TRBJ2-5	NA	CASGLAGVETQYF	TGTGCTAGTGGTTTGGCGGGCGTTGAGACCCAGTACTTC
NA	TRBV27	TRBJ1-1	NA	CASSLNSQTEAFF	TGTGCCAGCAGTTTGAATTCCCAGACTGAAGCTTTCTTT
NA	TRBV7-2	TRBJ2-5	NA	CASSRRVTETQYF	TGTGCCAGCAGCCGCAGAGTTACTGAGACCCAGTACTTC
NA	TRBV2	TRBJ1-6	TRBD1	CASSEWGTENSPLHF	TGTGCCAGCAGTGAATGGGGGACAGAGAATTCACCCCTCCACTTT
NA	TRBV2	TRBJ2-2	NA	CASNVQGVAGELFF	TGTGCCAGCAATGTACAGGGAGTAGCCGGGGAGCTGTTTTTT